This entry is about one T cell receptor (beta chain). Its antigen is as yet unknown. The CDR3 runs 15 residues. Trimming removed 0 bases from V and 4 bases from J, with 12 bases in between. Germline V gives CDR1 SGHRS, CDR2 YFSETQ. These data are taken from a study of cytomegalovirus exposure and HLA in healthy donors. Study-wide results and caveats: Most CMV-associated TCR beta chains appeared HLA-restricted in a later analysis.

The PCR was carried out with 60 Vbeta primers and 13 Jbeta primers. Repertoires were generated with immunoSEQ multiplex PCR, while TCRdb's copy carries only in-frame clones and drops some. There are over 150,000 clones in the sample; 75% to 90% occur only once, and 1% lies in the top ten. The receptor was derived from a boy aged 2 to 10 in good health and CMV-seronegative. The gene calls are TRBV5-1 and TRBJ2-3, with D possibly TRBD1 on 5 matching bases. Sample: PBMCs. CDR3 sequence: CASSLAGPGPDTQYF. For the CDR3, the DNA is TGCGCCAGCAGCTTGGCTGGGCCAGGGCCAGATACGCAGTATTTT.